This T cell receptor (beta chain) originates from a study of blood T cell repertoires in COVID-19. Turning to the study itself: Both acute and convalescent COVID-19 samples were obtained from the United States, Italy and Spain. The cDNA or gDNA used as material had been derived from T cells, B-cell-depleted T cells, or PBMCs.

In the authors' workflow: The authors estimated nucleated cell counts from reference gene primer amplification. Method: immunoSEQ multiplex PCR; TCRdb's copy keeps in-frame clones and lacks some. That table furnishes V, J and clone size, whereas the DNA furnished D and trimming. Of about 50,000 clones in the sample, approximately 79% were seen once. V lost 5 bases and J 8 bases, leaving 10 bases between the germline ends. There are 12 residues in the CDR3. Germline CDR1 and CDR2: SGHTA and FQGNSA. This chain links TRBV7-2 with TRBJ2-1; D uncertain. This TCR derives from a man between 65 and 85 years old with acute or convalescent COVID-19. Sequenced: peripheral blood. This CDR3 is CASSRQEDEQFF. CDR3 coding DNA: TGTGCCAGCAGCCGCCAGGAAGATGAGCAGTTCTTC.